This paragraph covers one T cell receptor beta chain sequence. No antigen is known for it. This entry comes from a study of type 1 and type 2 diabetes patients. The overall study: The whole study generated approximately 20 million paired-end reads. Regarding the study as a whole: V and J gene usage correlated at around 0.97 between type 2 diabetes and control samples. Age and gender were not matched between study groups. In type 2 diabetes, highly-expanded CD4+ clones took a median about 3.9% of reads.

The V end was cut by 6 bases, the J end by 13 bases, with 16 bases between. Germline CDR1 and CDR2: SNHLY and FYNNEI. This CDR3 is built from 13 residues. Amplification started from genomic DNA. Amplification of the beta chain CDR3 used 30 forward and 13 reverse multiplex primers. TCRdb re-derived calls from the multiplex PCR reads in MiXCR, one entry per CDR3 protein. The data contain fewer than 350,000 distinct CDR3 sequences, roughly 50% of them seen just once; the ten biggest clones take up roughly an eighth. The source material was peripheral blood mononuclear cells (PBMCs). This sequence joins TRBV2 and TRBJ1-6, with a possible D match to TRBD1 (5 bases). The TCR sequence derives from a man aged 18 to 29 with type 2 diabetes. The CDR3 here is CASSPILEGPLHF. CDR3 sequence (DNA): TGTGCCAGCAGCCCCATACTAGAGGGGCCCCTCCACTTT.